This T cell receptor beta chain stems from a study of neurological immune-mediated disorders. One entry per CDR3 protein, called by TCRdb with MiXCR from the 5' RACE reads. The sample consists of approximately 30,000 distinct CDR3 sequences, about 12% of them appearing once. Looked up from germline, CDR1 is KGHDR and CDR2 is SFDVKD. The trim removed 2 bases at V and 9 bases at J, leaving 12 bases unmatched. The CDR3 is 16 residues long. Indicated time point: longitudinal time-point 2. As healthy controls, volunteers from a blood bank in Maryland, USA, were used. Unsorted libraries used 2 million PBMCs kept at -80 degrees C. Sample share makes this clonotype medium-sized.

The chain couples TRBV24-1 to TRBJ2-1; TRBD2 agrees at 7 bases. The clonotype comes from a woman aged 40 to 55 in good health. The sample consisted of PBMCs. CDR3: CATSDWGSGPSTEQFF. CDR3 nucleotides: TGTGCCACCAGTGATTGGGGTAGCGGGCCATCTACTGAGCAGTTCTTC.